Shown below are 4 T cell receptor beta chains from a single sample sequenced in a study of T cells in Graves' hyperthyroidism and ophthalmopathy (dated by TCRdb to about 2019). The library was prepared using multiplex PCR. The sequencer was an Illumina HiSeq 2000. The TCR beta CDR3 regions were amplified from RNA transcripts. For the first round of RT-PCR on the TCR CDR3, the HTBI primer set was used together with the Qiagen OneStep RT-PCR kit. TCRdb applied fastp at Q25 and MiXCR to the public reads, then kept only in-frame beta chains. Each record represents a unique CDR3 protein, reported with the most common genes and DNA among its rows. Across this sample there are 330,000 or so distinct CDR3 sequences, with 18% seen only once. Of the sample, roughly a sixth falls within the top ten clones. Source material: blood. Source of these receptors: a middle-aged woman with Graves' ophthalmopathy.

This clonotype was seen ten or more times. The chain uses TRBV12-3 or TRBV12-4 and TRBJ2-7; TRBD2 matches at 12 bases. The V and J ends lost 5 bases and 4 bases, in that order; junction bases with no gene match: 3. This CDR3 region has 14 residues. The CDR3 DNA reads TGTGCCAGCAGTAGGACTAGCGGGATGTACGAGCAGTACTTC. It specifies CASSRTSGMYEQYF.

This clonotype was seen ten or more times. The chain uses TRBV12-3 or TRBV12-4 and TRBJ1-1; 8 bases map to TRBD1. The V and J ends lost 6 bases and 6 bases, in that order; junction bases with no gene match: 3. This CDR3 region has 12 residues. The CDR3 DNA reads TGTGCCAGCAGGCAGGGGGCTGCTGAAGCTTTCTTT. Protein: CASRQGAAEAFF.

This clonotype was recorded at least ten times. The chain recombines TRBV7-9 with TRBJ2-5; unclear D gene. Trimming removed 5 bases at V and 6 bases at J, with 13 bases between. This CDR3 contains 13 residues. CDR1 is SEHNR, CDR2 FQNEAQ, per germline (reference sequence). DNA for the CDR3: TGTGCCAGCAGCCCCGAGACTGGCAAGACCCAGTACTTC. It is translated as CASSPETGKTQYF.

J is TRBJ2-5 and V is TRBV28; 9 bases align to TRBD1. The V gene end was trimmed by 6 bases and the J gene end by 5 bases; junction bases not matched to a gene: 19. This CDR3 region has 18 residues. The V gene's germline CDR1 is MDHEN and CDR2 SYDVKM. DNA of the CDR3: TGTGCCAGCAGGGGACCGGGACAGGGCTACATCGGAGGGGAGACCCAGTACTTC. Residues: CASRGPGQGYIGGETQYF.